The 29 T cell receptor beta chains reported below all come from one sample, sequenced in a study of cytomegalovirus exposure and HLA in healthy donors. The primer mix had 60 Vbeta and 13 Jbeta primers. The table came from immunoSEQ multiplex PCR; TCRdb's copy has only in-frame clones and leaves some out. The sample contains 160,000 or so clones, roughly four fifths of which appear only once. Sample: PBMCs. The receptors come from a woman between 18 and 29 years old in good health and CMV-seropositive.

This chain's CDR3 is CASSFRTGGYEQYF. CDR3 bases: TGCGCCAGCAGCTTCCGGACAGGGGGTTACGAGCAGTACTTC. The chain recombines TRBV5-1 with TRBJ2-7; 10 nucleotides line up with TRBD1. The trim removed 2 bases at V and 4 bases at J, leaving 3 bases unmatched. The CDR3 spans 14 residues. Germline-derived CDR1 and CDR2 are SGHRS and YFSETQ.

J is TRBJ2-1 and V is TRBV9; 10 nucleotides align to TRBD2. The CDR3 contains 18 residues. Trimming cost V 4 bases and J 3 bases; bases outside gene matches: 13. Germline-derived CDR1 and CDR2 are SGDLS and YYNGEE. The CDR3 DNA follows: TGTGCCAGCAGCCCTTCACCTAGCGGGGGAATTGTCTACAATGAGCAGTTCTTC. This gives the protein CASSPSPSGGIVYNEQFF.

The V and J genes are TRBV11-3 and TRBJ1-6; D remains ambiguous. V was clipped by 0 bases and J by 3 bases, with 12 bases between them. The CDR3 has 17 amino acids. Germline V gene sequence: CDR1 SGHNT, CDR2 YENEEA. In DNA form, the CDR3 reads TGTGCCAGCAGCTTAGATCGACAAACCCGCTATAATTCACCCCTCCACTTT. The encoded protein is CASSLDRQTRYNSPLHF.

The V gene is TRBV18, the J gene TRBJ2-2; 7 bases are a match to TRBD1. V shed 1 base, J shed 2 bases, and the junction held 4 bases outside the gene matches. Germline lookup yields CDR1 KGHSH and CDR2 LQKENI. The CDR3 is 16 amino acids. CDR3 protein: CASSPQGQYNTGELFF. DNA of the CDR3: TGTGCCAGCTCACCACAGGGACAGTATAACACCGGGGAGCTGTTTTTT.

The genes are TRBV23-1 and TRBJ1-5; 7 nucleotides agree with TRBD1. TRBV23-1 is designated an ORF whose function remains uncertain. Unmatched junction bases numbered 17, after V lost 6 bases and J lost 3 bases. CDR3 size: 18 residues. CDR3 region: CASRIRQGPDYFNQPQHF. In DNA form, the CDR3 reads TGCGCCAGCAGAATTCGACAGGGACCGGATTATTTCAATCAGCCCCAGCATTTT.

This CDR3 reads CASADRGLAKNIQYF. CDR3 nucleotide sequence: TGTGCCAGCGCTGACAGGGGTTTGGCCAAAAACATTCAGTACTTC. The chain joins TRBV27 to TRBJ2-4, with 8 nucleotides matching TRBD1. Germline V gene sequence: CDR1 MNHEY, CDR2 SMNVEV (reference sequence). The CDR3 totals 15 residues. The V segment lost 8 bases and the J segment 1 base; nucleotides outside the gene matches: 7.

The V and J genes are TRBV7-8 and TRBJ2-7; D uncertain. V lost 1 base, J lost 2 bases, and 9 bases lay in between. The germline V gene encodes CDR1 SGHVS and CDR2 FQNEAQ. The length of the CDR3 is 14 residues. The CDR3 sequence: CASSLGASPYEQYF. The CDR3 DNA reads TGTGCCAGCAGCTTAGGTGCCAGTCCCTACGAGCAGTACTTC.

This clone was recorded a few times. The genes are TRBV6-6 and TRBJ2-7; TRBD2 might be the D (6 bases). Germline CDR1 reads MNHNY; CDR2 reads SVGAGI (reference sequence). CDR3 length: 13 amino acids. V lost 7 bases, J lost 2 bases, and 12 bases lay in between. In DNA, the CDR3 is TGTGCCAGCACCGGAGGGGTGACCTACGAGCAGTACTTC. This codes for CASTGGVTYEQYF.

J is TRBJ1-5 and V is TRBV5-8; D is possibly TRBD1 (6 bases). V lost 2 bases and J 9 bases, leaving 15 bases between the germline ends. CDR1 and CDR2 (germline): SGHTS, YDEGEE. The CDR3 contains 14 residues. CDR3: CASSFRQVVWPQHF. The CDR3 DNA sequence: TGTGCCAGCAGCTTCAGACAGGTTGTCTGGCCCCAGCATTTT.

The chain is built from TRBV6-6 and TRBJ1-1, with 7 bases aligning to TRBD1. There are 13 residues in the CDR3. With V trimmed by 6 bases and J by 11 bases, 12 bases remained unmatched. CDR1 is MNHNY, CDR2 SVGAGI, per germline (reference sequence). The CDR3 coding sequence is TGTGCCAGCAGCCACGATAGGGGGCAGGGGGCTTTCTTT. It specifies CASSHDRGQGAFF.

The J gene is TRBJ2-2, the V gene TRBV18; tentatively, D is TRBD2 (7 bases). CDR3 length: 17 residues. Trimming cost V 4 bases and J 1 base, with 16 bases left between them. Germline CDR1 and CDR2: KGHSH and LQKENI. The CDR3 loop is CASSLSRGPMNTGELFF. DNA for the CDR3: TGTGCCAGCTCACTCTCGCGGGGGCCGATGAACACCGGGGAGCTGTTTTTT.

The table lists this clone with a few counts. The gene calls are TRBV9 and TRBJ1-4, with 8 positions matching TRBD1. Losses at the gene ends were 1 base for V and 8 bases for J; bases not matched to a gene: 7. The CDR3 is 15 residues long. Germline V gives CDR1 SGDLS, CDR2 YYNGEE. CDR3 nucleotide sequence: TGTGCCAGCAGCGTAAACGGACAGGGCTACGAAAAACTGTTTTTT. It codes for CASSVNGQGYEKLFF.

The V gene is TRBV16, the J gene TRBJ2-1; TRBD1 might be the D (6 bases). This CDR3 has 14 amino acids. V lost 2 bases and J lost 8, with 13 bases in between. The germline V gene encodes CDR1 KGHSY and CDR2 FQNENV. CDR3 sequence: CASSQQQGSDEQFF. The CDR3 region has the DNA TGTGCCAGCAGCCAACAACAGGGAAGCGATGAGCAGTTCTTC. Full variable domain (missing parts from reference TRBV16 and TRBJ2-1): GEEVAQTPKHLVRGEGQKAKLYCAPIKGHSYVFWYQQVLKNEFKFLISFQNENVFDETGMPKERFSAKCLPNSPCSLEIQATKLEDSAVYFCASSQQQGSDEQFFGPGTRLTVL.

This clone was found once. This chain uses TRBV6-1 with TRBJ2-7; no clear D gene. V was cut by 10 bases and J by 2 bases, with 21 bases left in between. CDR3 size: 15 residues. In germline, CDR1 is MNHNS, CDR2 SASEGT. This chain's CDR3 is CATQTRSWWAYEQYF. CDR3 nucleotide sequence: TGTGCCACCCAGACGAGGTCTTGGTGGGCCTACGAGCAGTACTTC.

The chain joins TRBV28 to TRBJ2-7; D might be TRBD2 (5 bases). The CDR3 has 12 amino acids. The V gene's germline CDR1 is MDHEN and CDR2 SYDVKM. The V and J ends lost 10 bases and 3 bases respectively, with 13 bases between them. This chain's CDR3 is CATQRQDYEQYF. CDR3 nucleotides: TGTGCCACCCAGCGGCAGGACTACGAGCAGTACTTC.

CDR3 DNA sequence: TGTGCCAACTCCCATGGGGCGAGGTACAATGAGCAGTTCTTC. This sequence encodes CANSHGARYNEQFF. The chain carries TRBV6-6 and TRBJ2-1; possible D gene TRBD1, 5 bases. In germline, CDR1 is MNHNY, CDR2 SVGAGI (reference sequence). The CDR3 has 14 residues. Trimming pared 10 bases from V and 4 bases from J, leaving 17 bases between.

The CDR3 DNA reads as TGCGCCAGCAGCCATAACCTCCAGCGGGGGGCCAGAGGGACCGGGGAGCTGTTTTTT. It codes for CASSHNLQRGARGTGELFF. This rearrangement joins TRBV4-1 to TRBJ2-2; TRBD2 aligns across 9 bases. The CDR3 is made up of 19 amino acids. CDR1 and CDR2 (germline): MGHRA, YSYEKL. The V gene end was trimmed by 3 bases and the J gene end by 5 bases; junction bases not matched to a gene: 16.

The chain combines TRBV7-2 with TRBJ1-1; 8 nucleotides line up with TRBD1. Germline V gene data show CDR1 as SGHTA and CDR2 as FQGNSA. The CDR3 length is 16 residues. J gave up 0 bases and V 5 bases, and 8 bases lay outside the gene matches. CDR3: CASSPSSTGVNTEAFF. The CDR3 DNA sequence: TGTGCCAGCAGCCCCAGTTCGACAGGGGTGAACACTGAAGCTTTCTTT.

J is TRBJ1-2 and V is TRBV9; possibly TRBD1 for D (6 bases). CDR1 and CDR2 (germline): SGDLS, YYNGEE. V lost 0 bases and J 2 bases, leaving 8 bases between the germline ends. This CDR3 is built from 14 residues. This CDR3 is CASSVERGNYGYTF. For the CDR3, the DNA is TGTGCCAGCAGCGTAGAAAGGGGGAACTATGGCTACACCTTC. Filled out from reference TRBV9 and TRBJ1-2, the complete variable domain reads DSGVTQTPKHLITATGQRVTLRCSPRSGDLSVYWYQQSLDQGLQFLIQYYNGEERAKGNILERFSAQQFPDLHSELNLSSLELGDSALYFCASSVERGNYGYTFGSGTRLTVV.

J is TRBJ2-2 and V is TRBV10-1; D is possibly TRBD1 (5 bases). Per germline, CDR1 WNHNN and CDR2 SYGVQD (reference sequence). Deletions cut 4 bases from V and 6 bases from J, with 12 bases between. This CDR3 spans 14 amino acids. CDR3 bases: TGCGCCAGCAGTGTCGGTGGGGCCGCCGGGGAGCTGTTTTTT. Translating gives CASSVGGAAGELFF.

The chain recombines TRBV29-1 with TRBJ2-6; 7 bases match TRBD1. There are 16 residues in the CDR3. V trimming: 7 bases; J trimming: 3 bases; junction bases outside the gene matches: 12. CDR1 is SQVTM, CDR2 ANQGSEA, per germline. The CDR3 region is CSATTGVGGGANVLTF. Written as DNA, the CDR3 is TGCAGCGCTACCACAGGGGTCGGAGGTGGGGCCAACGTCCTGACTTTC.

CDR3 in amino acids: CASSGAAVTDTQYF. As DNA, the CDR3 is TGTGCCAGCAGCGGGGCAGCAGTCACAGATACGCAGTATTTT. The V call is TRBV9, the J call TRBJ2-3; no firm D call. This CDR3 has 14 amino acids. Trimming pared 3 bases from V and 2 bases from J, leaving 10 bases between. Germline CDR1 SGDLS, CDR2 YYNGEE.

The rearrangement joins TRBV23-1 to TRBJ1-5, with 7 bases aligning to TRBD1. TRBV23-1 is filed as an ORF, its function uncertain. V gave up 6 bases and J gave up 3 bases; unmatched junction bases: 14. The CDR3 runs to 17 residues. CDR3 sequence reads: CASSPKEKTGLNQPQHF. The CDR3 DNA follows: TGCGCCAGCAGCCCAAAAGAAAAGACAGGGCTCAATCAGCCCCAGCATTTT.

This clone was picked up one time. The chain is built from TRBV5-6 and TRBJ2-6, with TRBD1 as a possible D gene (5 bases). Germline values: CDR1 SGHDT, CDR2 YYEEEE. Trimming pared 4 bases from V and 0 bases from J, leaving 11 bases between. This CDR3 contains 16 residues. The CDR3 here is CASSAYRYSGANVLTF. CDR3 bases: TGTGCCAGCAGCGCTTACAGGTACTCTGGGGCCAACGTCCTGACTTTC.

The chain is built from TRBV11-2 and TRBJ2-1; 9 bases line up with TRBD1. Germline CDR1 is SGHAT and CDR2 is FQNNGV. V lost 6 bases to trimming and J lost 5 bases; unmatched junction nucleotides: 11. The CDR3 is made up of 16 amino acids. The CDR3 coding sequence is TGTGCCAGCAGTCCCGGGACAGGGTATGGAGACAATGAGCAGTTCTTC. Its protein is CASSPGTGYGDNEQFF.

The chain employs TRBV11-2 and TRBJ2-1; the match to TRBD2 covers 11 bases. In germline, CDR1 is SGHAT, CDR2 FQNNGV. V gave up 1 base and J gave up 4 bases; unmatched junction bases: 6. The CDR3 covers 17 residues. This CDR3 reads CASSLGHSGGAYNEQFF. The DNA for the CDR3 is TGTGCCAGCAGCTTAGGTCATAGCGGGGGGGCTTACAATGAGCAGTTCTTC.

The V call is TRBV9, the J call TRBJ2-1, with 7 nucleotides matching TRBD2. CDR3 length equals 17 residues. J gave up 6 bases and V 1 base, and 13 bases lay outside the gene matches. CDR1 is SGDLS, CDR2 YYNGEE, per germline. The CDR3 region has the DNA TGTGCCAGCAGCGTATCGGGGGGAGTGACAATAGTCAATGAGCAGTTCTTC. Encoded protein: CASSVSGGVTIVNEQFF.

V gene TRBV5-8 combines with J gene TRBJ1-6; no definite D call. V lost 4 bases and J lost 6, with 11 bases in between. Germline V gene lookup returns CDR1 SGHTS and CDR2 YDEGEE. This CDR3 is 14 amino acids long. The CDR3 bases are TGTGCCAGCAGCCACAGTAGTCCTAATTCACCCCTCCACTTT. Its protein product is CASSHSSPNSPLHF. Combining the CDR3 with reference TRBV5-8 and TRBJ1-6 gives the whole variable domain EAGVTQSPTHLIKTRGQQATLRCSPISGHTSVYWYQQALGLGLQFLLWYDEGEERNRGNFPPRFSGRQFPNYSSELNVNALELEDSALYLCASSHSSPNSPLHFGNGTRLTVT.

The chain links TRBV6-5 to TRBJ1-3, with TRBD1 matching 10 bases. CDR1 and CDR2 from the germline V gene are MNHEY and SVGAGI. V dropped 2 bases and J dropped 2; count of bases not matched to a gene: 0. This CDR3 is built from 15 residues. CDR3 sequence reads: CASSYGTGAGNTIYF. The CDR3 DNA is TGTGCCAGCAGTTACGGGACAGGGGCTGGAAACACCATATATTTT.